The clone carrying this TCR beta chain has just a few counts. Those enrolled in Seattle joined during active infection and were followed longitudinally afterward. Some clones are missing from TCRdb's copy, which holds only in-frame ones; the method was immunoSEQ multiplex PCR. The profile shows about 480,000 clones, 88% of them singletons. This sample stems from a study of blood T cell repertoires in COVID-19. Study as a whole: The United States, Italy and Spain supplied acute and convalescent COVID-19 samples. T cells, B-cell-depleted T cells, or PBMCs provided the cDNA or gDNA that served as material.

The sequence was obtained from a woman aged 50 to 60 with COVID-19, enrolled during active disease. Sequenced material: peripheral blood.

This chain's CDR3 is CASRVGGGSTEAFF. The CDR3 DNA is TGTGCCAGCAGAGTAGGGGGGGGATCCACTGAAGCTTTCTTT. J is TRBJ1-1 and V is TRBV5-4, with D perhaps matching TRBD1 (6 bases). Germline loops: CDR1 SGHNT, CDR2 YYREEE (reference sequence). The length of the CDR3 is 14 residues. Trimming removed 5 bases at V and 4 bases at J, with 15 bases between.